This paragraph reports one TCR beta chain. These data originate in a study of T cells in Graves' hyperthyroidism and ophthalmopathy. Amplified TCR beta CDR3 regions derived from RNA transcripts. The HTBI primer set was used in a first-round RT-PCR of the TCR CDR3. TCRdb reprocessed the multiplex PCR reads via MiXCR and lists one record per CDR3 protein. This sample yields about 130,000 distinct CDR3 sequences, of which 22% are seen a single time; more than 60% belongs to the top ten. This CDR3 has 16 amino acids. Germline V CDR1 and CDR2: SGHTA, FQGNSA. The germline V and J ends were trimmed by 1 base and 2 bases, with 12 bases remaining between them.

Sequenced sample: blood. The chain has TRBV7-2 and TRBJ2-1, with D unresolved. This TCR came from a woman aged 45-59 years with Graves' hyperthyroidism that later progressed to Graves' ophthalmopathy. In DNA form, the CDR3 reads TGTGCCAGCAGCTTAGTTCGCGGACCTACCTACAATGAGCAGTTCTTC. Translated: CASSLVRGPTYNEQFF.